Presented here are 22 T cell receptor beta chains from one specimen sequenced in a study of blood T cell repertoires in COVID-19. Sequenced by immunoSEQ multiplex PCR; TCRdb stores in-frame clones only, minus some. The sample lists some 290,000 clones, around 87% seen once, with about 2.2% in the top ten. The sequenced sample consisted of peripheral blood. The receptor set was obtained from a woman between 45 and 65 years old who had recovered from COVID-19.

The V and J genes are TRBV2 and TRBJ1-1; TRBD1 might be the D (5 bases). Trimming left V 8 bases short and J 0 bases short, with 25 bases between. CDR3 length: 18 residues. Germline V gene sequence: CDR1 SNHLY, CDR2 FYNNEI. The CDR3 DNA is TGTGCCAGCGGTTGGGGAAACAGGCGCGCCTCGGTGAACACTGAAGCTTTCTTT. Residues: CASGWGNRRASVNTEAFF.

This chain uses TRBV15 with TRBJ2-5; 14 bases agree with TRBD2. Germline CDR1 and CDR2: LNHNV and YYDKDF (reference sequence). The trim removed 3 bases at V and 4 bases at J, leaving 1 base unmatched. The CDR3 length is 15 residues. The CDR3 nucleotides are TGTGCCACCAGCAGGACTAGCGGGGGGGCAGAGACCCAGTACTTC. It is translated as CATSRTSGGAETQYF. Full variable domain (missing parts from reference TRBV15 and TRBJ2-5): DAMVIQNPRYQVTQFGKPVTLSCSQTLNHNVMYWYQQKSSQAPKLLFHYYDKDFNNEADTPDNFQSRRPNTSFCFLDIRSPGLGDTAMYLCATSRTSGGAETQYFGPGTRLLVL.

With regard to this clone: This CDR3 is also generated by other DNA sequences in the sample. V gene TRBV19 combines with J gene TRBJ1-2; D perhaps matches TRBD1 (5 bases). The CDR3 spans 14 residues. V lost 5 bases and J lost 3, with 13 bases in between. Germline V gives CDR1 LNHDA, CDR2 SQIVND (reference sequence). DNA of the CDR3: TGTGCCAGTAGTTCCGGACAAGGGTACTATGGCTACACCTTC. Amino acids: CASSSGQGYYGYTF.

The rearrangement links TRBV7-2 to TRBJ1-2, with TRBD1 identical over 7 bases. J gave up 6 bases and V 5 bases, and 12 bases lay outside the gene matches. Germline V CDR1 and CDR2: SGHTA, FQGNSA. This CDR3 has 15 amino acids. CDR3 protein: CASSPELQGFNGYTF. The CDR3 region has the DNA TGTGCCAGCAGCCCCGAATTACAGGGGTTCAATGGCTACACCTTC.

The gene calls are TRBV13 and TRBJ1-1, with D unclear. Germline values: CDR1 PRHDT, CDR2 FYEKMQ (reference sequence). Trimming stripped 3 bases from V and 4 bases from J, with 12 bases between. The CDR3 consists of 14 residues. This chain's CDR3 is CASSLRERVTEAFF. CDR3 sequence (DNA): TGTGCCAGCAGCTTGAGGGAACGGGTCACTGAAGCTTTCTTT. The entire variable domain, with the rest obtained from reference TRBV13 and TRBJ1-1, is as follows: AAGVIQSPRHLIKEKRETATLKCYPIPRHDTVYWYQQGPGQDPQFLISFYEKMQSDKGSIPDRFSAQQFSDYHSELNMSSLELGDSALYFCASSLRERVTEAFFGQGTRLTVV.

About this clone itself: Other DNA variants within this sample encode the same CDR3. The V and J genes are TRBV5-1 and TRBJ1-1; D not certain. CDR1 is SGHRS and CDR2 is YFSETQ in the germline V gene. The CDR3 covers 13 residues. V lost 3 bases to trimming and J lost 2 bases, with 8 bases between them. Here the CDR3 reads CASSSQVNTEAFF. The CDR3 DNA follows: TGCGCCAGCAGCTCCCAGGTTAACACTGAAGCTTTCTTT.

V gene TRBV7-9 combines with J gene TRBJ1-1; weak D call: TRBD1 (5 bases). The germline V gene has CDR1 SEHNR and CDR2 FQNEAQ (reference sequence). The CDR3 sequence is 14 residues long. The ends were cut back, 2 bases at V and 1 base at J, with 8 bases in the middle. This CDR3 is CASSLMQGNTEAFF. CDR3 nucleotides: TGTGCCAGCAGCTTAATGCAGGGGAACACTGAAGCTTTCTTT.

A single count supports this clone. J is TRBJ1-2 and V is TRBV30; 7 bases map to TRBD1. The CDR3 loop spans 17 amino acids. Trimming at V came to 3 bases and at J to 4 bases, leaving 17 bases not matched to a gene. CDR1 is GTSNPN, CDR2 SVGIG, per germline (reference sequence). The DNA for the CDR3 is TGTGCCTGGAGCCCACGCTACCGGGACAGAATGTTCTATGGCTACACCTTC. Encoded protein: CAWSPRYRDRMFYGYTF.

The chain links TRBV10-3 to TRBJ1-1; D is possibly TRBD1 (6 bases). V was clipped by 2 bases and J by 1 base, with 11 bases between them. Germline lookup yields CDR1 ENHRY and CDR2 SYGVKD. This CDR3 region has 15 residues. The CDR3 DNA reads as TGTGCCATCAGTGAGGGCCGACAGGCGAACACTGAAGCTTTCTTT. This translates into CAISEGRQANTEAFF.

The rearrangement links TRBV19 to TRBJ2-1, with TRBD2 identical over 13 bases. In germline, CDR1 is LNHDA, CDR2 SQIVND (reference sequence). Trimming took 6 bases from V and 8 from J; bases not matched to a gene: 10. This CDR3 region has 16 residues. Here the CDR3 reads CASRITSGRAGDEQFF. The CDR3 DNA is TGTGCCAGTAGAATAACTAGCGGGAGGGCCGGGGATGAGCAGTTCTTC.

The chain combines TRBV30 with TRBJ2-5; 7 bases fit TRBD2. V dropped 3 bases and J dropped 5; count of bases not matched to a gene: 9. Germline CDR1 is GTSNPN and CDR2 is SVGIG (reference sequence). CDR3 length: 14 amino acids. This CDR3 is CAWSGVSGAETQYF. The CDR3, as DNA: TGTGCCTGGAGCGGAGTCAGCGGGGCGGAGACCCAGTACTTC.

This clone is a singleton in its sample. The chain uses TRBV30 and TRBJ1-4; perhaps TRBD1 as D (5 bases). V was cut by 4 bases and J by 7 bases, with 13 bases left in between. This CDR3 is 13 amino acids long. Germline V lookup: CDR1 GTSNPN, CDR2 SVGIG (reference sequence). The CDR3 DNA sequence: TGTGCCTGGATGCAAAGGGGAGGTGAAAAACTGTTTTTT. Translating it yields CAWMQRGGEKLFF.

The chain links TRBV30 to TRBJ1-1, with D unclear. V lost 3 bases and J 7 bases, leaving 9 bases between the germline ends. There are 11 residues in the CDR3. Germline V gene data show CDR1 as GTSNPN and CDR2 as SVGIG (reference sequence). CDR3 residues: CAWRGEYEAFF. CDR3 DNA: TGTGCCTGGAGGGGAGAGTATGAAGCTTTCTTT.

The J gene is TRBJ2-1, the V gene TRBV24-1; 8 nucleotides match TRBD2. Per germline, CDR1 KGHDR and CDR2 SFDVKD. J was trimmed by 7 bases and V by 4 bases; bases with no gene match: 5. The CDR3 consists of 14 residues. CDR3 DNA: TGTGCCACCAGTGACCCGGGGGGGCGGAATGAGCAGTTCTTC. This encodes CATSDPGGRNEQFF.

CDR3 in amino acids: CASRPTSLAGELFF. The CDR3 coding sequence is TGTGCCAGCCGACCGACTAGTTTGGCCGGGGAGCTGTTTTTT. This chain links TRBV11-2 with TRBJ2-2, with a weak D call TRBD2 (6 bases). The CDR3 totals 14 residues. V was trimmed by 8 bases and J by 6 bases, leaving 16 bases between them. CDR1 SGHAT and CDR2 FQNNGV come from the germline V gene.

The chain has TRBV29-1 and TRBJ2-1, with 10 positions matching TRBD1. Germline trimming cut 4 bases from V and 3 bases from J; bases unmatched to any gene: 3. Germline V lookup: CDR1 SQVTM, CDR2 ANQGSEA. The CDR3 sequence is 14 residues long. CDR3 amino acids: CSVVRDRGYNEQFF. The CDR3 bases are TGCAGCGTTGTGAGGGACAGGGGCTACAATGAGCAGTTCTTC.

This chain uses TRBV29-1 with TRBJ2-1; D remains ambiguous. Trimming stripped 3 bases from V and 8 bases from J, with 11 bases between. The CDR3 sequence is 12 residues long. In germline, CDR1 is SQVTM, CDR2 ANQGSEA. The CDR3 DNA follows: TGCAGCGTTGACAAAGATCGCGATGAGCAGTTCTTC. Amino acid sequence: CSVDKDRDEQFF.

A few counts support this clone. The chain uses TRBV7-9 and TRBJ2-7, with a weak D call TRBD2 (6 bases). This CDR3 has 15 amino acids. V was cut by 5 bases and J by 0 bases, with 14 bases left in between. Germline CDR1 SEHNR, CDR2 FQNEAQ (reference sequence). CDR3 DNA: TGTGCCAGCAGCCCCCGGGACTTGAGCTCCTACGAGCAGTACTTC. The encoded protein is CASSPRDLSSYEQYF.

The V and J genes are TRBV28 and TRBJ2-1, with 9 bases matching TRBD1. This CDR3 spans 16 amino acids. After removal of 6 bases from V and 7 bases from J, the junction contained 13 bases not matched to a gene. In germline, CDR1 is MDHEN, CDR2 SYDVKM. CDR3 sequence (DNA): TGTGCCAGCAGCGGGATCACAGGGGGCGCCTGGAATGAGCAGTTCTTC. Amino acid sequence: CASSGITGGAWNEQFF.

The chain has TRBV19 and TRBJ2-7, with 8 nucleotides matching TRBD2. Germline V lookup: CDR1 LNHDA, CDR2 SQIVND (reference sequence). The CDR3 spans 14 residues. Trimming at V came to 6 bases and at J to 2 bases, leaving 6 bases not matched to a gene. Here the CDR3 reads CASRKTSGTYEQYF. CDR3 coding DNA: TGTGCCAGTAGAAAAACTAGCGGAACCTACGAGCAGTACTTC.

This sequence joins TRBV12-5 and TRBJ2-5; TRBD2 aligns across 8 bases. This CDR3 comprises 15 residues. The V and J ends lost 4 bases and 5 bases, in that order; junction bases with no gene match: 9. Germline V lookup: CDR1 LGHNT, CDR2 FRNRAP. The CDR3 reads CASGYLAGGRETQYF. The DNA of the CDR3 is TGTGCTAGTGGTTATCTAGCGGGCGGGAGGGAGACCCAGTACTTC.

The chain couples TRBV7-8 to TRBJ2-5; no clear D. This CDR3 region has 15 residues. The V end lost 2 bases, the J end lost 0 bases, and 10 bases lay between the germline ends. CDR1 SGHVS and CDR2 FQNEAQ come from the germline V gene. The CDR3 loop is CASSLLDGYQETQYF. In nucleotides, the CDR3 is TGTGCCAGCAGCTTACTTGACGGGTACCAAGAGACCCAGTACTTC.